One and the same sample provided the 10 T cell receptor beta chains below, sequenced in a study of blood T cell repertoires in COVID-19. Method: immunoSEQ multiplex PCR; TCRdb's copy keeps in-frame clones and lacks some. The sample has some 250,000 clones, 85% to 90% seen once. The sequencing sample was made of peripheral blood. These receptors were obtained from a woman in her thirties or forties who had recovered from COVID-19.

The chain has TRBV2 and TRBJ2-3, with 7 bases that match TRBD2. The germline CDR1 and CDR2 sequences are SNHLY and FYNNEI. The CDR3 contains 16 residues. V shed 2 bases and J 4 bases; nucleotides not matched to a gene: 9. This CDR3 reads CASSELLASGPDTQYF. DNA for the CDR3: TGTGCCAGCAGTGAATTGTTAGCTAGCGGACCAGATACGCAGTATTTT.

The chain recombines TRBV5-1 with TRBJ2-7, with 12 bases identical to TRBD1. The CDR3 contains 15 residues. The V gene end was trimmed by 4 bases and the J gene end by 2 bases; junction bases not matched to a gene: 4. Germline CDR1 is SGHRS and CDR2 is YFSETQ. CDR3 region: CASSPGTGGPYEQYV. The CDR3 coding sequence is TGCGCCAGCAGCCCCGGGACAGGGGGCCCCTACGAGCAGTACGTC.

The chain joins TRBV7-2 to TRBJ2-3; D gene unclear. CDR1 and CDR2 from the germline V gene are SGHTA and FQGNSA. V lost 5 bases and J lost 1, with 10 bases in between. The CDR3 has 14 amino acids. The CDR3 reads CASSTGGRTDTQYF. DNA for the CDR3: TGTGCCAGCAGCACCGGCGGCCGCACAGATACGCAGTATTTT.

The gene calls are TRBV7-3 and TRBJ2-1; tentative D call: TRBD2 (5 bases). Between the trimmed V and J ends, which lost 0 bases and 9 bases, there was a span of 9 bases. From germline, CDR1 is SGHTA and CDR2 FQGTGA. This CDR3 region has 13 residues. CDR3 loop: CASSLTRGVEQFF. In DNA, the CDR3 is TGTGCCAGCAGCTTAACTCGGGGAGTTGAGCAGTTCTTC.

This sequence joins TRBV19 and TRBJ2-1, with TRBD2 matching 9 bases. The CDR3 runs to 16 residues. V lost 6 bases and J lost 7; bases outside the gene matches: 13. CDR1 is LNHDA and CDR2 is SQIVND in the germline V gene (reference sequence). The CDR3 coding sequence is TGTGCCAGTAGCCGGACGGGACTAGCTAACGGGAATGAGCAGTTCTTC. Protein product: CASSRTGLANGNEQFF.

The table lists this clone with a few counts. The CDR3 reads CSASTARGAGELFF. CDR3 in DNA: TGCAGCGCCTCTACCGCCAGGGGGGCCGGGGAGCTGTTTTTT. V gene TRBV29-1 combines with J gene TRBJ2-2, with D possibly TRBD1 on 7 matching bases. This CDR3 has 14 amino acids. Germline V gene data show CDR1 as SQVTM and CDR2 as ANQGSEA. The ends were cut back, 7 bases at V and 6 bases at J, with 18 bases in the middle.

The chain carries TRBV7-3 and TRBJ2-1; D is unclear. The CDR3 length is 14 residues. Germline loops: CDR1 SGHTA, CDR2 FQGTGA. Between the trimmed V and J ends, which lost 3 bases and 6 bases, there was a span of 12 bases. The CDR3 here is CASSFGQVGNEQFF. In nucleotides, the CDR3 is TGTGCCAGCAGCTTCGGCCAGGTGGGCAATGAGCAGTTCTTC.

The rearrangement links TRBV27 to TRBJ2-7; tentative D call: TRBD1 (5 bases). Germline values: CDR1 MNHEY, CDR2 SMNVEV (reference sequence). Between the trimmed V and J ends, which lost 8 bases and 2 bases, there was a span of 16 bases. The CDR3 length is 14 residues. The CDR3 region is CASLRSGAAYEQYF. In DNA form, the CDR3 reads TGTGCCAGCCTAAGGAGTGGGGCCGCCTACGAGCAGTACTTC.

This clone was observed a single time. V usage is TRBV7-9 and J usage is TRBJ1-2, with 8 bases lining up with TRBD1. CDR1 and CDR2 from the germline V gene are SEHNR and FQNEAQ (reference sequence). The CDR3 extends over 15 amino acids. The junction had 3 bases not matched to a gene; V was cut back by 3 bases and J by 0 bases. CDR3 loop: CASSLDRAANYGYTF. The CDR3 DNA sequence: TGTGCCAGCAGCTTGGACAGGGCCGCTAACTATGGCTACACCTTC.

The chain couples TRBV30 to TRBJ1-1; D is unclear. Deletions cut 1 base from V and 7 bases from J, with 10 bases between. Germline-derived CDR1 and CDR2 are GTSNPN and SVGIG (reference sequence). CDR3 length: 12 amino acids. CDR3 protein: CAWSGAALEAFF. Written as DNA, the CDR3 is TGTGCCTGGAGTGGGGCAGCTCTTGAAGCTTTCTTT.